Below, 20 T cell receptor beta chains from the same sample are listed, as sequenced in a study of T cell responses to AZD1222 COVID-19 vaccine. Sequencing was performed with immunoSEQ multiplex PCR; in TCRdb, only in-frame clones are kept and a portion is missing. The sample contains about 170,000 clones, roughly nine tenths of which appear only once. The sequences come from peripheral blood, collected on day 0 of AZD1222 vaccination. The receptors originated from an adult in good health.

CDR3 sequence: CAILQSSYNEQFF. The CDR3 DNA reads TGTGCCATCCTACAGAGCTCCTACAATGAGCAGTTCTTC. This rearrangement joins TRBV11-2 to TRBJ2-1; D call uncertain. This CDR3 comprises 13 residues. Germline CDR1 SGHAT, CDR2 FQNNGV. V was cut by 10 bases and J by 0 bases, with 10 bases left in between.

The chain uses TRBV4-1 and TRBJ1-5; D is ambiguous. Trimming pared 1 base from V and 4 bases from J, leaving 5 bases between. Germline V gene sequence: CDR1 MGHRA, CDR2 YSYEKL. This CDR3 comprises 13 residues. CDR3 nucleotides: TGCGCCAGCAGCCAAGCCGGAAATCAGCCCCAGCATTTT. It specifies CASSQAGNQPQHF.

The chain employs TRBV7-2 and TRBJ2-7; 8 bases agree with TRBD2. From germline, CDR1 is SGHTA and CDR2 FQGNSA. V trimming: 3 bases; J trimming: 0 bases; junction bases outside the gene matches: 4. This CDR3 region has 15 residues. Written as DNA, the CDR3 is TGTGCCAGCAGCTTGTCTAGCGGGCCCTCCTACGAGCAGTACTTC. Translating it yields CASSLSSGPSYEQYF. Filled out from reference TRBV7-2 and TRBJ2-7, the complete variable domain reads GAGVSQSPSNKVTEKGKDVELRCDPISGHTALYWYRQSLGQGLEFLIYFQGNSAPDKSGLPSDRFSAERTGGSVSTLTIQRTQQEDSAVYLCASSLSSGPSYEQYFGPGTRLTVT.

V usage is TRBV19 and J usage is TRBJ2-2; possibly TRBD1 for D (5 bases). With 9 bases removed from V and 5 bases from J, the gap between germline ends came to 13 bases. The germline V gene has CDR1 LNHDA and CDR2 SQIVND (reference sequence). The CDR3 loop spans 13 amino acids. CDR3 loop: CASQFTGTGELFF. The CDR3 DNA reads as TGTGCCAGCCAATTTACAGGAACCGGGGAGCTGTTTTTT.

The V and J genes are TRBV9 and TRBJ2-7, with D possibly called TRBD1 or TRBD2 (5 bases each). V was clipped by 0 bases and J by 0 bases, with 10 bases between them. The CDR3 runs to 15 residues. CDR1 SGDLS and CDR2 YYNGEE come from the germline V gene. CDR3 sequence: CASSVGAGSSYEQYF. The CDR3 coding sequence is TGTGCCAGCAGCGTAGGTGCAGGGAGCTCCTACGAGCAGTACTTC.

This chain joins TRBV4-1 and TRBJ2-3; 11 nucleotides line up with TRBD1. The CDR3 consists of 16 residues. Germline lookup yields CDR1 MGHRA and CDR2 YSYEKL. V dropped 3 bases and J dropped 6; count of bases not matched to a gene: 8. In DNA, the CDR3 is TGCGCCAGCAGCCAGGACGGGACAGGGGGATGGGATACGCAGTATTTT. This sequence encodes CASSQDGTGGWDTQYF.

This chain uses TRBV6-5 with TRBJ1-1; 7 bases are a match to TRBD1. J was trimmed by 5 bases and V by 2 bases; bases with no gene match: 5. There are 14 residues in the CDR3. The V gene's germline CDR1 is MNHEY and CDR2 SVGAGI. CDR3 nucleotides: TGTGCCAGCAGTTACGGGTCAGGGGGAACTGAAGCTTTCTTT. It is translated as CASSYGSGGTEAFF.

This clone was picked up a small number of times. This chain joins TRBV5-1 and TRBJ2-7; D is uncertain. The V gene's germline CDR1 is SGHRS and CDR2 YFSETQ. The CDR3 runs 15 residues. V was cut by 0 bases and J by 0 bases, with 10 bases left in between. The CDR3 sequence is CASSLGQYSSYEQYF. The CDR3 DNA reads as TGCGCCAGCAGCTTGGGGCAGTATAGCTCCTACGAGCAGTACTTC.

In DNA, the CDR3 is TGTGCCAGCAGTACCGACAGGGGCGCGACCTACGAGCAGTACTTC. Encoded protein: CASSTDRGATYEQYF. The chain recombines TRBV28 with TRBJ2-7; 8 positions match TRBD1. V lost 5 bases and J lost 2; bases outside the gene matches: 8. The CDR3 loop spans 15 amino acids. Per germline, CDR1 MDHEN and CDR2 SYDVKM.

The chain links TRBV7-2 to TRBJ2-1, with D possibly being TRBD1 (6 bases). The ends were cut back, 1 base at V and 8 bases at J, with 15 bases in the middle. Germline CDR1 reads SGHTA; CDR2 reads FQGNSA. This CDR3 has 15 residues. The CDR3 region is CASSLVFTGWDEQFF. The CDR3 DNA follows: TGTGCCAGCAGCTTAGTTTTCACAGGGTGGGATGAGCAGTTCTTC.

V and J are TRBV12-5 and TRBJ2-1; 8 nucleotides agree with TRBD1. The CDR3 sequence is 16 residues long. Losses at the gene ends were 1 base for V and 3 bases for J; bases not matched to a gene: 5. CDR1 LGHNT and CDR2 FRNRAP come from the germline V gene. The CDR3 DNA is TGTGCTAGTGGTTTGGGAGACAGGGGCGACTACAATGAGCAGTTCTTC. This sequence encodes CASGLGDRGDYNEQFF.

This chain uses TRBV19 with TRBJ2-1; 10 bases are a match to TRBD2. The germline V gene encodes CDR1 LNHDA and CDR2 SQIVND (reference sequence). V was pared by 9 bases and J by 0 bases, with 11 bases of the junction left unmatched. The CDR3 extends over 17 amino acids. The CDR3 region has the DNA TGTGCCAGCCGATGGGGTAGCGGGGGGAACTCCTACAATGAGCAGTTCTTC. Translated, it gives CASRWGSGGNSYNEQFF.

The V call is TRBV29-1, the J call TRBJ2-7; unclear D gene. Trimming left V 0 bases short and J 4 bases short, with 10 bases between. Germline V gives CDR1 SQVTM, CDR2 ANQGSEA. The CDR3 consists of 13 residues. CDR3 loop: CSVEEGMGYEQYF. The CDR3 coding sequence is TGCAGCGTTGAAGAGGGGATGGGATACGAGCAGTACTTC.

The rearrangement joins TRBV19 to TRBJ1-5, with TRBD1 matching over 9 bases. This CDR3 is 16 amino acids long. Germline CDR1 and CDR2: LNHDA and SQIVND (reference sequence). With 1 base clipped from V and 11 bases from J, the junction kept 12 bases outside the gene matches. The CDR3 loop is CASSIVTGGQGTAQHF. The CDR3 DNA is TGTGCCAGTAGTATAGTAACCGGGGGACAGGGTACAGCCCAGCATTTT. Based on the CDR3 plus reference TRBV19 and TRBJ1-5, the full variable domain is DGGITQSPKYLFRKEGQNVTLSCEQNLNHDAMYWYRQDPGQGLRLIYYSQIVNDFQKGDIAEGYSVSREKKESFPLTVTSAQKNPTAFYLCASSIVTGGQGTAQHFGDGTRLSIL.

The chain links TRBV7-9 to TRBJ2-7; D tentatively reads TRBD1 or TRBD2 (7 bases each). Trimming cost V 5 bases and J 4 bases, with 12 bases left between them. Germline V gene sequence: CDR1 SEHNR, CDR2 FQNEAQ (reference sequence). The CDR3 sequence is 13 residues long. Written as DNA, the CDR3 is TGTGCCAGCAGCACAGGGGAGGGTTACGAGCAGTACTTC. Its translation is CASSTGEGYEQYF. The variable domain in full, completed from reference TRBV7-9 and TRBJ2-7, reads DTGVSQNPRHKITKRGQNVTFRCDPISEHNRLYWYRQTLGQGPEFLTYFQNEAQLEKSRLLSDRFSAERPKGSFSTLEIQRTEQGDSAMYLCASSTGEGYEQYFGPGTRLTVT.

This chain joins TRBV3-1 (or the pseudogene TRBV3-2) and TRBJ2-3; possibly TRBD2 for D (5 bases). The CDR3 runs 14 residues. V was cut by 3 bases and J by 0 bases, with 7 bases left in between. Germline CDR1 LGHDT, CDR2 YNNKEL (reference sequence). CDR3 DNA: TGTGCCAGCAGCCAGTGGGAGAGCACAGATACGCAGTATTTT. Translation: CASSQWESTDTQYF.

This clone was detected only once. This chain joins TRBV6-5 and TRBJ1-4; D uncertain. Germline CDR1 reads MNHEY; CDR2 reads SVGAGI. The germline V and J ends were trimmed by 0 bases and 7 bases, with 9 bases remaining between them. The CDR3 loop spans 14 amino acids. The CDR3 DNA reads as TGTGCCAGCAGTTACTCGGAGGGATTTGAAAAACTGTTTTTT. Translated, it gives CASSYSEGFEKLFF.

The CDR3 DNA sequence: TGCGCCAGCAGCCCACTGACAGGGGACCAAGAGACCCAGTACTTC. Its protein is CASSPLTGDQETQYF. This chain links TRBV5-1 with TRBJ2-5; 8 nucleotides line up with TRBD1. Unmatched junction bases numbered 5, after V lost 4 bases and J lost 0 bases. In germline, CDR1 is SGHRS, CDR2 YFSETQ. The CDR3 has 15 amino acids. Complete variable domain (other parts from reference TRBV5-1 and TRBJ2-5): KAGVTQTPRYLIKTRGQQVTLSCSPISGHRSVSWYQQTPGQGLQFLFEYFSETQRNKGNFPGRFSGRQFSNSRSEMNVSTLELGDSALYLCASSPLTGDQETQYFGPGTRLLVL.

The rearrangement links TRBV3-1 (or the pseudogene TRBV3-2) to TRBJ1-5; no clear D. The ends were cut back, 1 base at V and 5 bases at J, with 6 bases in the middle. This CDR3 spans 13 amino acids. In germline, CDR1 is LGHDT, CDR2 YNNKEL (reference sequence). The CDR3 nucleotides read TGTGCCAGCAGCCAAGGCGGGTATCAGCCCCAGCATTTT. Its protein product is CASSQGGYQPQHF.

This rearrangement joins TRBV30 to TRBJ2-5, with TRBD2 matching over 10 bases. Germline V gene lookup returns CDR1 GTSNPN and CDR2 SVGIG (reference sequence). CDR3 length equals 14 residues. V lost 1 base and J lost 7; bases outside the gene matches: 6. This CDR3 reads CAWSGSGGTTTQYF. The CDR3 DNA follows: TGTGCCTGGAGTGGTAGCGGGGGGACGACGACCCAGTACTTC.